This T cell receptor (beta chain) was captured by sequencing in a study of T cell responses to AZD1222 COVID-19 vaccine. The method was immunoSEQ multiplex PCR; TCRdb's version includes in-frame clones alone and lacks a portion of them. Here the sample spans about 140,000 clones, approximately 90% being singletons. Comments on this clone: The antigen is unknown.

Pooling covered second doses at about 4 or about 12 weeks. Germline CDR1 is MGHRA and CDR2 is YSYEKL. V shed 3 bases, J shed 2 bases, and the junction held 3 bases outside the gene matches. The CDR3 consists of 16 residues. General study results and limits: Dominant at 160-218 and 743-854, vaccine-associated CD4 TCRs also spanned spike. White British people made up most donors, females outnumbered males, and clonal diversity was possibly underestimated.

The sample here was peripheral blood, taken 28 days after the second AZD1222 dose. This chain links TRBV4-1 with TRBJ2-1, with 11 nucleotides matching TRBD2. This sequence was found in an adult who received the AZD1222 COVID-19 vaccine. CDR3 sequence: CASSHPSGRTYNEQFF. The CDR3 DNA reads TGCGCCAGCAGCCATCCTAGCGGGAGGACCTACAATGAGCAGTTCTTC.